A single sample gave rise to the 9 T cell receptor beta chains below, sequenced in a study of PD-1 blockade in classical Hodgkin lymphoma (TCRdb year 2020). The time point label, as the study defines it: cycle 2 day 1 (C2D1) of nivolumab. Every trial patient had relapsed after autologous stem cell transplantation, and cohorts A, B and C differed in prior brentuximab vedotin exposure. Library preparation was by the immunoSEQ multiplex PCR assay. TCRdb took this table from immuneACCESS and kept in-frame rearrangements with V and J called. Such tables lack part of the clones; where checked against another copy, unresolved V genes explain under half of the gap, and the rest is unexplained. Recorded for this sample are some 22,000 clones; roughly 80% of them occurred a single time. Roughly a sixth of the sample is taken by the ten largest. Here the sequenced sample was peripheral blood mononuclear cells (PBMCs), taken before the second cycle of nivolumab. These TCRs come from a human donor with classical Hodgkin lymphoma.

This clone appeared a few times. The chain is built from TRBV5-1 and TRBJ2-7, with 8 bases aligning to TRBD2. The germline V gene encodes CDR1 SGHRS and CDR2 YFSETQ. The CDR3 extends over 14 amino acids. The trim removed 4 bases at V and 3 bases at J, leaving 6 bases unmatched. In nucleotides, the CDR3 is TGCGCCAGCAGCGCCGGGACTAGGGGCTACGAGCAGTACTTC. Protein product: CASSAGTRGYEQYF. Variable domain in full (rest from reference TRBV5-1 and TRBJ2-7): KAGVTQTPRYLIKTRGQQVTLSCSPISGHRSVSWYQQTPGQGLQFLFEYFSETQRNKGNFPGRFSGRQFSNSRSEMNVSTLELGDSALYLCASSAGTRGYEQYFGPGTRLTVT.

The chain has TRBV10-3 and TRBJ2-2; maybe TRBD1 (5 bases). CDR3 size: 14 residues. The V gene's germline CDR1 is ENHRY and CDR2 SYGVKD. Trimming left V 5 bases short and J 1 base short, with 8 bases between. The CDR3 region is CAISPQVNTGELFF. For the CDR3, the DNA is TGTGCCATCAGTCCACAGGTGAACACCGGGGAGCTGTTTTTT.

In nucleotides, the CDR3 is TGCGCCAGCAGCCAAGAGGTTAACAGGGGTGTCACTGAAGCTTTCTTT. Amino acids: CASSQEVNRGVTEAFF. The chain is built from TRBV4-1 and TRBJ1-1; 7 bases agree with TRBD1. Germline-derived CDR1 and CDR2 are MGHRA and YSYEKL. The CDR3 consists of 16 residues. Trimming cost V 0 bases and J 4 bases; bases outside gene matches: 8.

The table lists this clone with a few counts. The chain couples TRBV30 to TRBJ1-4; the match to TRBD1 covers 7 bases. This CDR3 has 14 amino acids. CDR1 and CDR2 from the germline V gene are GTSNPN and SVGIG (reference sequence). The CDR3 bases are TGTGCTGCAAACAGGGGACCAAGGGAAGAAAAACTGTTTTTT. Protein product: CAANRGPREEKLFF.

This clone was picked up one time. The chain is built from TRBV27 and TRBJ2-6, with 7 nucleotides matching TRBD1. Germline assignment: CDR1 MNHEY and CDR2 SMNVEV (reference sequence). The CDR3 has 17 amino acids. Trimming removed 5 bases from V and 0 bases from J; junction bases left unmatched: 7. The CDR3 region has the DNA TGTGCCAGCAGTCCTTACAGGGGAAGCTCTGGGGCCAACGTCCTGACTTTC. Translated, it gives CASSPYRGSSGANVLTF.

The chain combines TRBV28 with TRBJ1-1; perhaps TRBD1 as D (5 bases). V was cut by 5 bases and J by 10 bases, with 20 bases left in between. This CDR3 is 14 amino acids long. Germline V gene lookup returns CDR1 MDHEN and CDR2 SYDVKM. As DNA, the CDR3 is TGTGCCAGCAGTCCCCCGGACGGGGCGCTCATAGCTTTCTTT. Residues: CASSPPDGALIAFF.

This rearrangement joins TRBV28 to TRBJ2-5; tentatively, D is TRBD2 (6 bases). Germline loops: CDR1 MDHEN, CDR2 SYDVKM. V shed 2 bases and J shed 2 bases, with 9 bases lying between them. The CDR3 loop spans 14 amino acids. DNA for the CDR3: TGTGCCAGCAGTTTAATAGCGGCACAAGAGACCCAGTACTTC. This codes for CASSLIAAQETQYF.

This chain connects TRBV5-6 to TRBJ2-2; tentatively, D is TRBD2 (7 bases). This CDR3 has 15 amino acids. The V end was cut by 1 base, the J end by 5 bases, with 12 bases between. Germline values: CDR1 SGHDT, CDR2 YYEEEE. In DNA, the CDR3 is TGTGCCAGCAGCTTGCGGGGGGCATATACCGGGGAGCTGTTTTTT. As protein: CASSLRGAYTGELFF.

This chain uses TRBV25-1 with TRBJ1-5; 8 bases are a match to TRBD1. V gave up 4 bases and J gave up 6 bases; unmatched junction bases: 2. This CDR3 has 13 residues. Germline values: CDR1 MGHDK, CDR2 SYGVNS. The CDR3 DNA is TGTGCCAGCAGTGCACAGGGGGGTCAGCCCCAGCATTTT. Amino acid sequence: CASSAQGGQPQHF.